A selection of T cell receptor beta chains follows, all from one sample in a study of cytotoxic CD8 clonotypes in ibrutinib-treated CLL. Profiling relied on immunoSEQ multiplex PCR, and the TCRdb table lists in-frame clones only, not all of them. The sample includes approximately 300,000 clones, around four fifths of them seen just once. Sample: PBMCs, taken before ibrutinib treatment. These receptors were taken from a human donor with chronic lymphocytic leukemia. The CDR3 runs from the conserved cysteine through the conserved F or W.

CDR3	V	J
CASSLVVSGLETQYF	TRBV7-6	TRBJ2-5
CASSGRDKDEQFF	TRBV11-3	TRBJ2-1
CASRGADTNTGELFF	TRBV19	TRBJ2-2
CASSSPAQNEQFF	TRBV6-6	TRBJ2-1
CASSATVGTEAFF	TRBV7-2	TRBJ1-1
CASSSGAGGNQPQHF	TRBV27	TRBJ1-5
CASSVEGRDLREPQHF	TRBV2	TRBJ1-5
CASSLLWGTENTEAFF	TRBV4-3	TRBJ1-1
CAIKRGTNEQFF	TRBV10-3	TRBJ2-1
CASSLPLAGGTNTGELFF	TRBV7-9	TRBJ2-2
CASSVTGTTEAFF	TRBV19	TRBJ1-1